The text below deals with one T cell receptor beta chain. Its antigen is as yet unknown. The sample is drawn from a study of CD4 T cells in relation to SARS-CoV-2 and coronaviruses. Libraries were prepared by immunoSEQ multiplex PCR; TCRdb keeps only in-frame clonotypes and omits some of them. Of about 23,000 clones in the sample, approximately 80% are singletons; the top ten hold 14%. Trimming took off 10 bases at V and 4 bases at J, with 18 bases between the two ends. Germline assignment: CDR1 KGHDR and CDR2 SFDVKD. This CDR3 is built from 14 residues. The unexposed donors gave CD4+ T cells in about 2011-2018, prior to COVID-19. The cells were cultured for 10 days before CD4+ T cells were isolated.

The sample was CD4+ T cells from PBMCs, cultured in vitro. V and J are TRBV24-1 and TRBJ2-5; maybe TRBD2 (7 bases). The receptor was isolated from a human donor in good health. The CDR3 loop reads CATSQRGARETQYF. CDR3 nucleotide sequence: TGTGCCACGAGTCAACGGGGGGCCAGAGAGACCCAGTACTTC.